This entry lists 22 T cell receptor beta chains sequenced from one sample in a study of blood T cell repertoires in COVID-19. Sequencing was performed with immunoSEQ multiplex PCR; in TCRdb, only in-frame clones are kept and a portion is missing. The profile shows roughly 150,000 clones, about four fifths of them singletons. Input material: peripheral blood. All receptors come from an elderly woman with COVID-19, enrolled during active disease.

This chain links TRBV18 with TRBJ2-3; the match to TRBD2 covers 7 bases. Per the germline V gene, CDR1 is KGHSH and CDR2 is LQKENI. This CDR3 region has 15 residues. Trimming removed 4 bases from V and 2 bases from J; junction bases left unmatched: 6. Written as DNA, the CDR3 is TGTGCCAGCTCACTGACTAGCAGTTACACAGATACGCAGTATTTT. Translation: CASSLTSSYTDTQYF. The full variable domain, its missing parts supplied by reference TRBV18 and TRBJ2-3, is NAGVMQNPRHLVRRRGQEARLRCSPMKGHSHVYWYRQLPEEGLKFMVYLQKENIIDESGMPKERFSAEFPKEGPSILRIQQVVRGDSAAYFCASSLTSSYTDTQYFGPGTRLTVL.

The gene calls are TRBV7-6 and TRBJ1-6; TRBD1 might be the D (5 bases). The CDR3 has 16 residues. The V gene's germline CDR1 is SGHVS and CDR2 FNYEAQ. The ends were cut back, 3 bases at V and 7 bases at J, with 16 bases in the middle. This CDR3 reads CASSFSPTAGNSPLHF. The CDR3 DNA is TGTGCCAGCAGCTTTTCTCCGACAGCGGGGAATTCACCCCTCCACTTT.

V usage is TRBV6-6 and J usage is TRBJ2-7, with D maybe TRBD1 (6 bases). The germline V and J ends were trimmed by 6 bases and 1 base, with 10 bases remaining between them. Germline lookup yields CDR1 MNHNY and CDR2 SVGAGI (reference sequence). The CDR3 covers 13 residues. In DNA form, the CDR3 reads TGTGCCAGCAGAATAGGGGGATCCTACGAGCAGTACTTC. It specifies CASRIGGSYEQYF.

The chain carries TRBV2 and TRBJ2-7; maybe TRBD1 (6 bases). The V end lost 6 bases, the J end lost 0 bases, and 15 bases lay between the germline ends. The CDR3 is 15 residues long. CDR1 is SNHLY and CDR2 is FYNNEI in the germline V gene. The CDR3 loop reads CASSAEGGSSYEQYF. The CDR3 bases are TGTGCCAGCAGCGCCGAAGGGGGTTCCTCCTACGAGCAGTACTTC.

The J gene is TRBJ1-1, the V gene TRBV19; TRBD1 matches at 9 bases. Looked up from germline, CDR1 is LNHDA and CDR2 is SQIVND (reference sequence). V trimming: 6 bases; J trimming: 7 bases; junction bases outside the gene matches: 12. CDR3 length: 15 amino acids. In DNA form, the CDR3 reads TGTGCCAGTAGCTCACTCGGGACAGGGTGGGTTGAAGCTTTCTTT. Translated: CASSSLGTGWVEAFF.

The gene calls are TRBV6-5 and TRBJ2-5; D is unclear. V shed 6 bases and J shed 5 bases, with 13 bases lying between them. Germline values: CDR1 MNHEY, CDR2 SVGAGI. The CDR3 runs 13 residues. CDR3: CASSQIPVETQYF. As DNA, the CDR3 is TGTGCCAGCAGCCAAATCCCGGTCGAGACCCAGTACTTC.

This chain links TRBV9 with TRBJ1-1; D not resolved. The CDR3 extends over 15 amino acids. Trimming took off 4 bases at V and 0 bases at J, with 13 bases between the two ends. CDR1 and CDR2 (germline): SGDLS, YYNGEE. The CDR3 spells CASSSLADMNTEAFF. CDR3 sequence (DNA): TGTGCCAGCAGCTCCTTGGCCGACATGAACACTGAAGCTTTCTTT.

This chain joins TRBV18 and TRBJ2-7; 12 nucleotides line up with TRBD2. Losses at the gene ends were 2 bases for V and 4 bases for J; bases not matched to a gene: 12. CDR1 is KGHSH, CDR2 LQKENI, per germline. This CDR3 contains 18 residues. The CDR3 protein is CASSPGLAGLASHYEQYF. The CDR3 nucleotides read TGTGCCAGCTCACCAGGACTAGCGGGGCTCGCCTCACATTACGAGCAGTACTTC. Complete variable domain (other parts from reference TRBV18 and TRBJ2-7): NAGVMQNPRHLVRRRGQEARLRCSPMKGHSHVYWYRQLPEEGLKFMVYLQKENIIDESGMPKERFSAEFPKEGPSILRIQQVVRGDSAAYFCASSPGLAGLASHYEQYFGPGTRLTVT.

This clone showed up just a few times. This chain joins TRBV6-5 and TRBJ2-2; perhaps TRBD2 as D (7 bases). CDR1 MNHEY and CDR2 SVGAGI come from the germline V gene. The CDR3 has 14 amino acids. Between the trimmed V and J ends, which lost 6 bases and 5 bases, there was a span of 13 bases. The CDR3 DNA reads as TGTGCCAGCAGACGGGGGGCCGGTACCGGGGAGCTGTTTTTT. This gives the protein CASRRGAGTGELFF.

This rearrangement joins TRBV12-5 to TRBJ1-5, with 7 bases aligning to TRBD1. Germline loops: CDR1 LGHNT, CDR2 FRNRAP. The CDR3 has 13 residues. Trimming removed 10 bases from V and 6 bases from J; junction bases left unmatched: 9. The chain's CDR3 is CAIGAGGPQPQHF. DNA of the CDR3: TGTGCTATTGGGGCAGGGGGGCCTCAGCCCCAGCATTTT.

This chain connects TRBV5-1 to TRBJ2-7; D may be TRBD1 (6 bases). This CDR3 is built from 14 residues. Germline V gene sequence: CDR1 SGHRS, CDR2 YFSETQ. Trimming took off 2 bases at V and 5 bases at J, with 14 bases between the two ends. CDR3 nucleotides: TGCGCCAGCAGCTTCCTACAGGGCGACCACGAGCAGTACTTC. Residues: CASSFLQGDHEQYF.

This sequence joins TRBV18 and TRBJ1-1; TRBD1 aligns across 7 bases. The V gene's germline CDR1 is KGHSH and CDR2 LQKENI. V shed 8 bases and J 2 bases; nucleotides not matched to a gene: 5. The CDR3 contains 13 residues. CDR3 nucleotides: TGTGCCAGCGGACAGGTAGTTAACACTGAAGCTTTCTTT. The encoded protein is CASGQVVNTEAFF.

This chain links TRBV29-1 with TRBJ1-1, with a possible D match to TRBD1 (5 bases). Germline V gene sequence: CDR1 SQVTM, CDR2 ANQGSEA. Between the trimmed V and J ends, which lost 3 bases and 0 bases, there was a span of 8 bases. The CDR3 spans 13 residues. CDR3 amino acids: CSVDQQVNTEAFF. For the CDR3, the DNA is TGCAGCGTTGACCAACAGGTGAACACTGAAGCTTTCTTT.

The V gene is TRBV3-1 (or the pseudogene TRBV3-2), the J gene TRBJ1-2; 7 nucleotides align to TRBD1. Germline CDR1 and CDR2: LGHDT and YNNKEL (reference sequence). There are 15 residues in the CDR3. V lost 1 base and J lost 5; bases outside the gene matches: 7. The CDR3 bases are TGTGCCAGCAGCCAAGTAGAACACAGGGGATATGGCTACACCTTC. This sequence encodes CASSQVEHRGYGYTF.

The V and J genes are TRBV7-9 and TRBJ2-1; possible D gene TRBD2, 6 bases. V was shortened by 3 bases and J by 8 bases, with 14 bases between the two germline ends. In germline, CDR1 is SEHNR, CDR2 FQNEAQ (reference sequence). This CDR3 is built from 14 residues. The CDR3 region is CASSLFRTNDEQFF. The CDR3 DNA follows: TGTGCCAGCAGCTTGTTTCGGACTAACGATGAGCAGTTCTTC.

The chain couples TRBV6-5 to TRBJ1-5; D gene ambiguous. The CDR3 totals 13 residues. Trimming stripped 0 bases from V and 4 bases from J, with 4 bases between. Germline V CDR1 and CDR2: MNHEY, SVGAGI. The chain's CDR3 is CASSYSANQPQHF. The CDR3 coding sequence is TGTGCCAGCAGTTACTCGGCAAATCAGCCCCAGCATTTT.

V gene TRBV5-4 combines with J gene TRBJ1-1; a weak D match, TRBD1 (5 bases). Between the trimmed V and J ends, which lost 3 bases and 1 base, there was a span of 7 bases. Germline assignment: CDR1 SGHNT and CDR2 YYREEE (reference sequence). The CDR3 spans 13 residues. CDR3 loop: CASSYGQNTEAFF. Written as DNA, the CDR3 is TGTGCCAGCAGCTATGGACAGAACACTGAAGCTTTCTTT.

Only a few counts were recorded for this clone. This chain links TRBV7-9 with TRBJ2-1; tentative D call: TRBD2 (6 bases). Germline CDR1 SEHNR, CDR2 FQNEAQ (reference sequence). The germline V and J ends were trimmed by 1 base and 8 bases, with 24 bases remaining between them. CDR3 length: 18 residues. This chain's CDR3 is CASSLGRAGGTGKHEQFF. The CDR3 DNA is TGTGCCAGCAGCTTAGGTAGGGCTGGCGGGACTGGAAAACATGAGCAGTTCTTC. Full variable domain (rest looked up from reference TRBV7-9 and TRBJ2-1): DTGVSQNPRHKITKRGQNVTFRCDPISEHNRLYWYRQTLGQGPEFLTYFQNEAQLEKSRLLSDRFSAERPKGSFSTLEIQRTEQGDSAMYLCASSLGRAGGTGKHEQFFGPGTRLTVL.

The chain is built from TRBV6-5 and TRBJ1-4; tentatively, D is TRBD1 (5 bases). From germline, CDR1 is MNHEY and CDR2 SVGAGI. There are 15 residues in the CDR3. V dropped 9 bases and J dropped 10 bases, with 24 bases sitting between them. In nucleotides, the CDR3 is TGTGCCAGTACCGTGGGGCCAGGATTAATAACAAAACTGTTTTTT. Protein: CASTVGPGLITKLFF.

The chain is built from TRBV4-3 and TRBJ1-1, with 11 bases matching TRBD1. The CDR3 covers 15 residues. Germline loops: CDR1 LGHNA, CDR2 YSLEER. V gave up 3 bases and J gave up 4 bases; unmatched junction bases: 4. The CDR3 loop is CASSHGQGASTEAFF. The CDR3 DNA sequence: TGCGCCAGCAGCCACGGACAGGGGGCAAGCACTGAAGCTTTCTTT.

V and J are TRBV7-3 and TRBJ2-1, with TRBD1 matching over 7 bases. V trimming: 5 bases; J trimming: 4 bases; junction bases outside the gene matches: 8. CDR1 and CDR2 from the germline V gene are SGHTA and FQGTGA. This CDR3 region has 15 residues. Written as DNA, the CDR3 is TGTGCCAGCAGCCGGACAGGTCCGCTTTACAATGAGCAGTTCTTC. As protein: CASSRTGPLYNEQFF. Complete variable domain (other parts from reference TRBV7-3 and TRBJ2-1): GAGVSQTPSNKVTEKGKYVELRCDPISGHTALYWYRQSLGQGPEFLIYFQGTGAADDSGLPNDRFFAVRPEGSVSTLKIQRTERGDSAVYLCASSRTGPLYNEQFFGPGTRLTVL.

The chain has TRBV5-6 and TRBJ2-1; 9 bases fit TRBD1. Germline V gives CDR1 SGHDT, CDR2 YYEEEE. Unmatched junction bases numbered 7, after V lost 5 bases and J lost 7 bases. The CDR3 consists of 14 residues. DNA for the CDR3: TGTGCCAGCAGGCGGGACAGGGTGGAGAATGAGCAGTTCTTC. Translating it yields CASRRDRVENEQFF.